The rows below give T cell receptor beta chains drawn from one sample of a study of OX40 agonist ivuxolimab in advanced cancers. The protocol was immunoSEQ multiplex PCR, while the TCRdb copy is restricted to in-frame clones and leaves out a portion. The sample has tens of thousands of clones, 70% to 90% seen once; the top ten hold 9.5% to 13%. Sample: CD4+ or CD8+ T cells sorted from blood, taken in a trial of the OX40 agonist ivuxolimab. The receptor source for this set is an adult with an advanced solid tumor such as melanoma, head and neck, liver or kidney cancer. CDR3s include the opening cysteine and the closing phenylalanine or tryptophan. The D gene is left open where the match is weak. Where a row states a size, it is once, few, many or the class of an expanded clone; other rows omit it.

j_call: TRBJ2-3
clone_size: -
d_call: -
v_call: TRBV9
cdr3_nt: TGTGCCAGCAGCCCGCGCACAGATACGCAGTATTTT
cdr3_aa: CASSPRTDTQYF

j_call: TRBJ2-5
clone_size: -
d_call: -
v_call: TRBV15
cdr3_nt: TGTGCCACCTCGGCGGGGATCCAAGAGACCCAGTACTTC
cdr3_aa: CATSAGIQETQYF

j_call: TRBJ2-7
clone_size: -
d_call: -
v_call: TRBV28
cdr3_nt: TGTGCCAGCCATGGGACGGGCACTTCCTACGAGCAGTACTTC
cdr3_aa: CASHGTGTSYEQYF

j_call: TRBJ1-2
clone_size: -
d_call: -
v_call: TRBV6-5
cdr3_nt: TGTGCCAGCAGTAATCCAGGGGAGGACTATGGCTACACCTTC
cdr3_aa: CASSNPGEDYGYTF

j_call: TRBJ1-4
clone_size: -
d_call: TRBD1
v_call: TRBV4-1
cdr3_nt: TGCGCCAGCAGCCAAGATAGACAGGGGGTCGAAAAACTGTTTTTT
cdr3_aa: CASSQDRQGVEKLFF

j_call: TRBJ1-4
clone_size: -
d_call: TRBD1
v_call: TRBV5-8
cdr3_nt: TGTGCCAGCAGCACCCGGACAGGGGTATGGGAAAAACTGTTTTTT
cdr3_aa: CASSTRTGVWEKLFF

j_call: TRBJ1-5
clone_size: -
d_call: -
v_call: TRBV28
cdr3_nt: TGTGCCAGCAGTTGGCGGTCGATGGGGCTTAGCAATCAGCCCCAGCATTTT
cdr3_aa: CASSWRSMGLSNQPQHF

j_call: TRBJ1-1
clone_size: -
d_call: -
v_call: TRBV6-5
cdr3_nt: TGTGCCAGCAGTGTTCCAGGGAACACTGAAGCTTTCTTT
cdr3_aa: CASSVPGNTEAFF

j_call: TRBJ2-1
clone_size: -
d_call: TRBD2
v_call: TRBV7-3
cdr3_nt: TGTGCCAGCAGCTTCCCCGGGACTAGCGGGAGGTTGTTGAGAAATGAGCAGTTCTTC
cdr3_aa: CASSFPGTSGRLLRNEQFF

j_call: TRBJ2-2
clone_size: -
d_call: TRBD2
v_call: TRBV27
cdr3_nt: TGTGCCAGCAGTCTACTTCTAGCGGGAGGTACCGGGGAGCTGTTTTTT
cdr3_aa: CASSLLLAGGTGELFF

j_call: TRBJ2-3
clone_size: once
d_call: TRBD2
v_call: TRBV7-8
cdr3_nt: TGTGCCAGCAGCTTAATCGGCGGGAGGGCAGATACGCAGTATTTT
cdr3_aa: CASSLIGGRADTQYF

j_call: TRBJ2-1
clone_size: -
d_call: TRBD2
v_call: TRBV6-1
cdr3_nt: TGTGCCAGCAGTGATCTAATAGCGGGAGTAGATAATGAGCAGTTCTTC
cdr3_aa: CASSDLIAGVDNEQFF

j_call: TRBJ2-1
clone_size: -
d_call: -
v_call: TRBV7-2
cdr3_nt: TGTGCCAGCAGCTTTCTAGACTACAATGAGCAGTTCTTC
cdr3_aa: CASSFLDYNEQFF

j_call: TRBJ1-5
clone_size: -
d_call: -
v_call: TRBV23-1
cdr3_nt: TGCGCCCACTTAGGGTTGAGGGTGGTCAATCAGCCCCAGCATTTT
cdr3_aa: CAHLGLRVVNQPQHF

j_call: TRBJ1-3
clone_size: -
d_call: -
v_call: TRBV7-9
cdr3_nt: TGTGCCAGCAGCCAAACCGAACGAGCTGCGTCTGGAAACACCATATATTTT
cdr3_aa: CASSQTERAASGNTIYF

j_call: TRBJ2-5
clone_size: -
d_call: TRBD2
v_call: TRBV5-1
cdr3_nt: TGCGCCAGCAGCTTATCTGGCGGGAGGCAAGAGACCCAGTACTTC
cdr3_aa: CASSLSGGRQETQYF

j_call: TRBJ2-7
clone_size: -
d_call: TRBD1
v_call: TRBV14
cdr3_nt: TGTGCCAGCAGCCGACCCGGGACAGGAATCTACGAGCAGTACTTC
cdr3_aa: CASSRPGTGIYEQYF

j_call: TRBJ2-2
clone_size: -
d_call: -
v_call: TRBV19
cdr3_nt: TGTGCCGGGGGACCTAACACCGGGGAGCTGTTTTTT
cdr3_aa: CAGGPNTGELFF

j_call: TRBJ1-2
clone_size: -
d_call: -
v_call: TRBV30
cdr3_nt: TGTGCCTGGAAGCGGGGGACTGGCTATGGCTACACCTTC
cdr3_aa: CAWKRGTGYGYTF

j_call: TRBJ2-5
clone_size: -
d_call: -
v_call: TRBV7-6
cdr3_nt: TGTGCCAGCAGCTTGACGCCCAGGTACCAAGAGACCCAGTACTTC
cdr3_aa: CASSLTPRYQETQYF

j_call: TRBJ2-1
clone_size: -
d_call: -
v_call: TRBV12-5
cdr3_nt: TGTGCTAGTGCCAACTCAGGGGCAGCAGATGAGCAGTTCTTC
cdr3_aa: CASANSGAADEQFF

j_call: TRBJ1-1
clone_size: -
d_call: TRBD1
v_call: TRBV7-3
cdr3_nt: TGTGCCAGCAGCCCCCAGGGGGACACTGAAGCTTTCTTT
cdr3_aa: CASSPQGDTEAFF

j_call: TRBJ1-1
clone_size: -
d_call: -
v_call: TRBV5-6
cdr3_nt: TGTGCCAGCAGTCAAGGACACAGGGAAGGTACTGAAGCTTTCTTT
cdr3_aa: CASSQGHREGTEAFF

j_call: TRBJ1-1
clone_size: -
d_call: -
v_call: TRBV4-1
cdr3_nt: TGCGCCAGCAGCCAAAGAGGGGTGGGAACGAACACTGAAGCTTTCTTT
cdr3_aa: CASSQRGVGTNTEAFF